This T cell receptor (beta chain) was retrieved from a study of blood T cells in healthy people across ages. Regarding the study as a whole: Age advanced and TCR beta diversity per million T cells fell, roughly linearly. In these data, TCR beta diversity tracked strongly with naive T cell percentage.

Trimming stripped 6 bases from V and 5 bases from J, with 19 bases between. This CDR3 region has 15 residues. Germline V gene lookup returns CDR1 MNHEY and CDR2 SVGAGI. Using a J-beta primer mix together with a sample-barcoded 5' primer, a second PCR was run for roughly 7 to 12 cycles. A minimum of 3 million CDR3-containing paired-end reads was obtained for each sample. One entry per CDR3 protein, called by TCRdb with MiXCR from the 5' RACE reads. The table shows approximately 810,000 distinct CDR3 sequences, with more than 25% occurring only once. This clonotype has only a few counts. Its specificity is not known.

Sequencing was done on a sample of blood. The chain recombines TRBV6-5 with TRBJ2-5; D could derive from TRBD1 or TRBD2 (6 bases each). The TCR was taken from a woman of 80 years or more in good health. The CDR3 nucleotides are TGTGCCAGCAGCCCCCCCAAGGGGGGCGCCGAGACCCAGTACTTC. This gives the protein CASSPPKGGAETQYF.